This TCR beta chain was identified in a study of T cells after posttransplantation cyclophosphamide. Study-level points and caveats: Blood and skin or GI T cell repertoires showed limited TRB overlap. Later blood repertoires were often dominated by clones from the donor CD8+ memory compartment.

This related bone marrow graft donor gave peripheral blood on the day of marrow donation. Measured with immunoSEQ multiplex PCR; TCRdb has only the in-frame clones, and not every one. This table has some 64,000 clones, 80% to 95% appearing once. A word on this clone: Its specificity is unknown.

This CDR3 is built from 14 residues. V shed 5 bases, J shed 7 bases, and the junction held 8 bases outside the gene matches. Germline CDR1 is LGHNA and CDR2 is YSLEER. The chain carries TRBV4-3 and TRBJ2-1, with 7 bases fitting TRBD2. Sequenced input: PBMCs. This receptor was obtained from a woman in her twenties or thirties in good health and a related stem cell transplant donor. CDR3 amino acids: CASSSSSGGNEQFF. CDR3 in DNA: TGCGCCAGCAGCTCGTCTAGCGGAGGAAATGAGCAGTTCTTC.